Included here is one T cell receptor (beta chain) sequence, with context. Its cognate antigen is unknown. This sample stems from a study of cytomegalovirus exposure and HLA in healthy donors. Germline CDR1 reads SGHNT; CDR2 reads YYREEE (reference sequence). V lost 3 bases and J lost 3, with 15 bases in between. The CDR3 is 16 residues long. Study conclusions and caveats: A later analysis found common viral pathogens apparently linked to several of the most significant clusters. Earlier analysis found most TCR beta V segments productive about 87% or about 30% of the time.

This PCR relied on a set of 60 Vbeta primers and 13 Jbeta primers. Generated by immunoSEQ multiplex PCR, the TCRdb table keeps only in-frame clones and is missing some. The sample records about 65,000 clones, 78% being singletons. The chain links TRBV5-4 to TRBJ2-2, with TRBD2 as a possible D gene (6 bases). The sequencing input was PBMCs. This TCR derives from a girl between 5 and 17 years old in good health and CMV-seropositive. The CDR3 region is CASSSGTPGDTGELFF. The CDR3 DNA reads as TGTGCCAGCAGCTCTGGGACTCCCGGGGACACCGGGGAGCTGTTTTTT.